This T cell receptor (beta chain) derives from a study of T cell clusters in autoimmune cytopenias. Turning to the study itself: TRB sequencing had a median approximately 53,000 reads and about 2,400 distinct clonotypes per sample. Study-wide points: The T cell clusters were defined only in silico, without experimental functional validation. Physiological T cell clusters of healthy donors were apparently absent in primary autoimmune cytopenia patients. TRB repertoire shifts in secondary cytopenia and chronic lymphocytic leukemia mostly reflected lymphoma, not autoimmunity.

TRB amplification used 200 to 250 ng of peripheral blood genomic DNA. About this clonotype: Its target is not known.

This CDR3 region has 17 residues. Germline loops: CDR1 SGHAT, CDR2 FQDESV (reference sequence). TRB rearrangements were amplified by touch-down multiplex PCR with mixed TRB-A/B primers. TCRdb re-called the multiplex PCR reads and gives one entry per CDR3 protein, without DNA. The sample totals thousands of distinct CDR3 sequences. Sequenced: peripheral blood. This TCR was recovered from a human donor with an autoimmune cytopenia or autoimmune hepatitis (not recorded which). The V and J genes are TRBV11-1 and TRBJ2-6; TCRdb calls TRBD1, which cannot be checked without DNA. The CDR3 spells CASSLEGGVLRANVLTF.